Shown below are 26 T cell receptor beta chains from a single sample sequenced in a study of blood T cell repertoires in COVID-19. Libraries were prepared by immunoSEQ multiplex PCR; TCRdb keeps only in-frame clonotypes and omits some of them. The sample lists roughly 100,000 clones, approximately 91% occurring once. Sequencing was performed on peripheral blood. These receptors originate from a human donor in a cohort sampled during active COVID-19.

This chain links TRBV7-9 with TRBJ2-5, with no clear D. Germline values: CDR1 SEHNR, CDR2 FQNEAQ (reference sequence). V was cut by 1 base and J by 2 bases, with 8 bases left in between. The CDR3 has 14 residues. This CDR3 is CASSLDSRQETQYF. CDR3 in DNA: TGTGCCAGCAGCTTAGACAGTCGGCAAGAGACCCAGTACTTC. Looking up the rest from reference TRBV7-9 and TRBJ2-5 gives the full variable domain: DTGVSQNPRHKITKRGQNVTFRCDPISEHNRLYWYRQTLGQGPEFLTYFQNEAQLEKSRLLSDRFSAERPKGSFSTLEIQRTEQGDSAMYLCASSLDSRQETQYFGPGTRLLVL.

V and J are TRBV28 and TRBJ1-1, with no clear D. This CDR3 is built from 12 residues. V lost 3 bases and J 7 bases, leaving 9 bases between the germline ends. Per germline, CDR1 MDHEN and CDR2 SYDVKM. The CDR3 bases are TGTGCCAGCAGTTTGGGAGGAGGTGAAGCTTTCTTT. Its translation is CASSLGGGEAFF.

CDR3 protein: CASSPGSVDTGELFF. For the CDR3, the DNA is TGTGCCAGCAGCCCAGGGTCGGTGGACACCGGGGAGCTGTTTTTT. This rearrangement joins TRBV6-5 to TRBJ2-2; a weak D match, TRBD1 (5 bases). This CDR3 has 15 residues. The germline gives CDR1 MNHEY, CDR2 SVGAGI. V was trimmed by 6 bases and J by 3 bases, leaving 14 bases between them.

The genes are TRBV3-1 (or the pseudogene TRBV3-2) and TRBJ2-1; TRBD2 agrees at 10 bases. The CDR3 runs to 19 residues. The trim removed 0 bases at V and 9 bases at J, leaving 17 bases unmatched. Germline CDR1 LGHDT, CDR2 YNNKEL (reference sequence). Written as DNA, the CDR3 is TGTGCCAGCAGCCAAGATCTACTAGCGGGACGTTGGCCTACGGGTGAGCAGTTCTTC. It is translated as CASSQDLLAGRWPTGEQFF.

The CDR3 reads CSVDSGNGYTF. CDR3 DNA: TGCAGCGTTGACTCGGGGAACGGCTACACCTTC. V usage is TRBV29-1 and J usage is TRBJ1-2; D ambiguous. The CDR3 spans 11 residues. Trimming cost V 3 bases and J 8 bases, with 10 bases left between them. Germline V gene sequence: CDR1 SQVTM, CDR2 ANQGSEA.

This chain links TRBV28 with TRBJ2-3; 8 nucleotides agree with TRBD2. The CDR3 runs 16 residues. Germline V gene data show CDR1 as MDHEN and CDR2 as SYDVKM. After removal of 5 bases from V and 1 base from J, the junction contained 8 bases not matched to a gene. CDR3 bases: TGTGCCAGCAGTCATAGCGGGGTAACCCGCACAGATACGCAGTATTTT. Protein: CASSHSGVTRTDTQYF.

V is TRBV6-1 and J is TRBJ2-1, with 13 bases that match TRBD2. The junction had 4 bases not matched to a gene; V was cut back by 2 bases and J by 6 bases. The CDR3 runs 16 residues. Germline lookup yields CDR1 MNHNS and CDR2 SASEGT. The CDR3 coding sequence is TGTGCCAGCAGTGAACGTCGACTAGCGGGGGGCAATGAGCAGTTCTTC. Encoded protein: CASSERRLAGGNEQFF.

The chain recombines TRBV28 with TRBJ2-5; 8 bases align to TRBD2. The germline V gene has CDR1 MDHEN and CDR2 SYDVKM. Unmatched junction bases numbered 15, after V lost 7 bases and J lost 5 bases. CDR3 length: 16 residues. The CDR3 spells CASTTRGAGDRETQYF. The CDR3 DNA follows: TGTGCCAGCACCACGCGGGGAGCGGGAGATCGGGAGACCCAGTACTTC.

This rearrangement joins TRBV2 to TRBJ2-3; the match to TRBD1 covers 7 bases. The trim removed 6 bases at V and 4 bases at J, leaving 10 bases unmatched. Germline CDR1 and CDR2: SNHLY and FYNNEI. CDR3 length equals 15 residues. In nucleotides, the CDR3 is TGTGCCAGCAGACCAGGGGGTTGGGAGTCAGATACGCAGTATTTT. Protein sequence: CASRPGGWESDTQYF.

V usage is TRBV6-5 and J usage is TRBJ1-2; D not resolved. The germline CDR1 and CDR2 sequences are MNHEY and SVGAGI. V was cut by 0 bases and J by 5 bases, with 13 bases left in between. The CDR3 spans 15 residues. DNA for the CDR3: TGTGCCAGCAGTTACTCCAAGGACGGGAAATATGGCTACACCTTC. Amino acids: CASSYSKDGKYGYTF.

The chain carries TRBV7-9 and TRBJ1-1; D is possibly TRBD1 (6 bases). CDR1 and CDR2 (germline): SEHNR, FQNEAQ (reference sequence). The CDR3 runs to 15 residues. Trimming removed 7 bases at V and 1 base at J, with 16 bases between. This CDR3 reads CASNHPGHWNTEAFF. In DNA, the CDR3 is TGTGCCAGCAACCACCCGGGACACTGGAACACTGAAGCTTTCTTT. Full variable domain (rest looked up from reference TRBV7-9 and TRBJ1-1): DTGVSQNPRHKITKRGQNVTFRCDPISEHNRLYWYRQTLGQGPEFLTYFQNEAQLEKSRLLSDRFSAERPKGSFSTLEIQRTEQGDSAMYLCASNHPGHWNTEAFFGQGTRLTVV.

The rearrangement uses TRBV29-1 and TRBJ2-2; 7 positions agree with TRBD1. Germline trimming cut 5 bases from V and 1 base from J; bases unmatched to any gene: 4. Germline CDR1 is SQVTM and CDR2 is ANQGSEA. This CDR3 is built from 14 residues. As DNA, the CDR3 is TGCAGCGTTAGGAGGACAGGGAACACCGGGGAGCTGTTTTTT. Translated, it gives CSVRRTGNTGELFF.

The V gene is TRBV9, the J gene TRBJ1-6; D call uncertain. Germline V lookup: CDR1 SGDLS, CDR2 YYNGEE. The CDR3 loop spans 19 amino acids. V was clipped by 0 bases and J by 8 bases, with 24 bases between them. The CDR3 coding sequence is TGTGCCAGCAGCGTAGATACAGCTACCCCCTATAAGCCAGATTCACCCCTCCACTTT. Amino acid sequence: CASSVDTATPYKPDSPLHF.

The V gene is TRBV28, the J gene TRBJ2-2; the D is unclear. This CDR3 has 13 amino acids. Germline V lookup: CDR1 MDHEN, CDR2 SYDVKM. V shed 2 bases and J shed 4 bases, with 5 bases lying between them. The CDR3 here is CASSLVITGELFF. The CDR3 bases are TGTGCCAGCAGTTTAGTCATCACCGGGGAGCTGTTTTTT. Drawing the rest from reference TRBV28 and TRBJ2-2, the complete variable domain is DVKVTQSSRYLVKRTGEKVFLECVQDMDHENMFWYRQDPGLGLRLIYFSYDVKMKEKGDIPEGYSVSREKKERFSLILESASTNQTSMYLCASSLVITGELFFGEGSRLTVL.

The chain has TRBV28 and TRBJ2-6, with TRBD1 matching over 9 bases. The CDR3 sequence is 17 residues long. J lost 2 bases, V lost 5 bases, and 7 bases had no gene match. CDR1 and CDR2 (germline): MDHEN, SYDVKM. The CDR3 spells CASSLDRGLTGANVLTF. The DNA for the CDR3 is TGTGCCAGCAGTCTTGACAGGGGGTTGACTGGGGCCAACGTCCTGACTTTC.

The count of this clone is one. The V and J genes are TRBV14 and TRBJ1-1; D is perhaps TRBD1 (5 bases). The CDR3 covers 16 residues. Between the trimmed V and J ends, which lost 8 bases and 4 bases, there was a span of 23 bases. Germline assignment: CDR1 SGHDN and CDR2 FVKESK. The DNA for the CDR3 is TGTGCCAGCCCATCTCAGGGCAATGAGAGTGTCACTGAAGCTTTCTTT. Its protein is CASPSQGNESVTEAFF.

The chain combines TRBV11-2 with TRBJ2-7; 7 bases are a match to TRBD2. CDR1 and CDR2 from the germline V gene are SGHAT and FQNNGV. This CDR3 spans 14 amino acids. V lost 4 bases, J lost 3 bases, and 6 bases stayed unmatched. This chain's CDR3 is CASSSRRENYEQYF. The CDR3 region has the DNA TGTGCCAGCAGCTCCCGGCGGGAGAACTACGAGCAGTACTTC.

The chain couples TRBV9 to TRBJ2-1; TRBD2 aligns across 10 bases. Trimming at V came to 0 bases and at J to 6 bases, leaving 6 bases not matched to a gene. Per germline, CDR1 SGDLS and CDR2 YYNGEE. The CDR3 contains 16 residues. CDR3 bases: TGTGCCAGCAGCGTAGCGTCTAGCGGGAGATTCAATGAGCAGTTCTTC. Protein product: CASSVASSGRFNEQFF.

This sequence joins TRBV5-4 and TRBJ1-1; unclear D gene. The CDR3 totals 15 residues. The germline gives CDR1 SGHNT, CDR2 YYREEE (reference sequence). Trimming stripped 0 bases from V and 2 bases from J, with 11 bases between. The CDR3 sequence is CASSLDPNVNTEAFF. The CDR3 DNA reads as TGTGCCAGCAGCTTGGATCCTAACGTTAACACTGAAGCTTTCTTT. Complete variable domain (other parts from reference TRBV5-4 and TRBJ1-1): ETGVTQSPTHLIKTRGQQVTLRCSSQSGHNTVSWYQQALGQGPQFIFQYYREEENGRGNFPPRFSGLQFPNYSSELNVNALELDDSALYLCASSLDPNVNTEAFFGQGTRLTVV.

Details on this clone: One junction end does not reproduce the germline sequence, and a read error may be involved. The rearrangement uses TRBV4-2 and TRBJ2-7; 8 nucleotides align to TRBD2. This CDR3 spans 16 amino acids. The germline gives CDR1 LGHNA, CDR2 YNFKEQ. CDR3 residues: CASSQELSGETFGQYF. As DNA, the CDR3 is TGTGCCAGCAGTCAAGAACTTAGCGGGGAGACGTTTGGGCAGTACTTC.

The V gene is TRBV27, the J gene TRBJ1-4; D perhaps matches TRBD1 (6 bases). Germline CDR1 and CDR2: MNHEY and SMNVEV (reference sequence). The ends were cut back, 6 bases at V and 3 bases at J, with 14 bases in the middle. CDR3 size: 15 residues. Here the CDR3 reads CASSRNPGANEKLFF. The DNA for the CDR3 is TGTGCCAGCAGCCGAAACCCAGGGGCTAATGAAAAACTGTTTTTT.

This chain joins TRBV27 and TRBJ2-5, with D unresolved. The CDR3 is made up of 12 amino acids. The V gene's germline CDR1 is MNHEY and CDR2 SMNVEV (reference sequence). Trimming took 8 bases from V and 0 from J, leaving 7 bases between them. CDR3 bases: TGTGCCAGCTCCCATTACCAAGAGACCCAGTACTTC. The encoded protein is CASSHYQETQYF.

This rearrangement joins TRBV19 to TRBJ1-5; D may be TRBD1 (5 bases). This CDR3 is built from 16 residues. Trimming stripped 4 bases from V and 9 bases from J, with 22 bases between. In germline, CDR1 is LNHDA, CDR2 SQIVND (reference sequence). The CDR3 loop is CASSNLAGRGWSPQHF. CDR3 DNA: TGTGCCAGTAGTAATCTGGCCGGGAGGGGTTGGTCGCCCCAGCATTTT.

This rearrangement joins TRBV28 to TRBJ1-6; 7 nucleotides line up with TRBD1. Germline loops: CDR1 MDHEN, CDR2 SYDVKM. There are 14 residues in the CDR3. The V and J ends lost 2 bases and 9 bases, in that order; junction bases with no gene match: 4. DNA for the CDR3: TGTGCCAGCAGTTTACACAGGGGAAGTTCACCCCTCCACTTT. This translates into CASSLHRGSSPLHF.

With respect to this clone: The junction and the germline gene differ at one end; a read error may be behind it. The chain is built from TRBV7-8 and TRBJ2-3; D is perhaps TRBD2 (6 bases). From germline, CDR1 is SGHVS and CDR2 FQNEAQ. The length of the CDR3 is 14 residues. The CDR3 coding sequence is TGTGCCAGCACTGTGCTCACTAGCACGGATACGCAGTATTTT. Protein: CASTVLTSTDTQYF.

V gene TRBV10-2 combines with J gene TRBJ2-3, with 9 bases that match TRBD1. J gave up 5 bases and V 1 base, and 10 bases lay outside the gene matches. Germline CDR1 is WSHSY and CDR2 is SAAADI. The CDR3 is 17 amino acids. The CDR3 sequence is CASSELDRGSVRDTQYF. In DNA form, the CDR3 reads TGCGCCAGCAGTGAGTTGGACAGGGGATCGGTAAGAGATACGCAGTATTTT.